Presented here are 16 T cell receptor beta chains from one specimen sequenced in a study of CD8+CD57+ T cells in acquired aplastic anemia. For CDR3 and TCR beta VDJ profiling, genomic DNA was the template used. Each CDR3 protein is one row after TCRdb ran MiXCR on the reads. The table lists some 240,000 distinct CDR3 sequences, roughly 35% of them singletons. Sequencing was done on a sample of sorted CD4+, CD8+, or CD8+CD57+ T cells (not recorded which) from PBMCs. The receptors stem from a human donor in good health, serving as a control.

The sample holds a few counts of this clonotype. This sequence joins TRBV18 and TRBJ1-1; D possibly corresponds to TRBD1 (5 bases). V gave up 6 bases and J gave up 10 bases, with 18 bases separating them. Germline V CDR1 and CDR2: KGHSH, LQKENI. The length of the CDR3 is 13 residues. CDR3 sequence: CASSRDAQSVAFF. The DNA of the CDR3 is TGTGCCAGCTCGCGGGACGCCCAGAGTGTAGCTTTCTTT.

The gene calls are TRBV9 and TRBJ2-5; D not resolved. Trimming removed 5 bases at V and 5 bases at J, with 13 bases between. CDR3 length: 13 amino acids. Germline CDR1 reads SGDLS; CDR2 reads YYNGEE. The CDR3 DNA reads TGTGCCAGCAGTGGGGTCCGGAGTGAGACCCAGTACTTC. Translating gives CASSGVRSETQYF.

This clonotype was seen at least ten times. The genes are TRBV19 and TRBJ2-7; no firm D call. Trimming cost V 5 bases and J 0 bases, with 17 bases left between them. This CDR3 comprises 16 residues. Germline CDR1 is LNHDA and CDR2 is SQIVND (reference sequence). The CDR3 loop reads CASSLRTVSSSYEQYF. CDR3 coding DNA: TGTGCCAGTAGTCTCCGGACGGTTTCAAGCTCCTACGAGCAGTACTTC.

The V and J genes are TRBV5-6 and TRBJ1-2; D is unclear. There are 14 residues in the CDR3. Germline V gene data show CDR1 as SGHDT and CDR2 as YYEEEE. The V gene lost 0 bases and the J gene lost 4 bases, with 10 bases spanning the gap. This CDR3 is CASSLVGETYGYTF. DNA of the CDR3: TGTGCCAGCAGCTTGGTCGGCGAAACCTATGGCTACACCTTC.

In regard to this clonotype: One base away lies a much larger clone, so this may be a sequencing read error. The chain uses TRBV4-1 and TRBJ2-5; D is possibly TRBD1 (6 bases). Germline V CDR1 and CDR2: MGHRA, YSYEKL. This CDR3 is built from 15 residues. Here the CDR3 reads CASSQEPRGRYEQHF. In nucleotides, the CDR3 is TGCGCCAGCAGCCAAGAACCCAGGGGAAGGTACGAGCAGCACTTC.

Of note for this clonotype: Just one base apart from a much larger clone, this may be a read error. The CDR3, as DNA: TGTGCCGGCAGCTTAGCGATATGGGGACAGGGCACCTACGAGCAGTACTTC. This gives the protein CAGSLAIWGQGTYEQYF. The chain combines TRBV11-1 with TRBJ2-7, with TRBD1 matching 9 bases. The germline V gene encodes CDR1 SGHAT and CDR2 FQDESV (reference sequence). The CDR3 contains 17 residues.

As to this clonotype: Being one base from a much bigger clone, this may be a read error. The chain recombines TRBV7-3 with TRBJ1-3, with unresolved D. The germline CDR1 and CDR2 sequences are SGHTA and FQGTGA. The CDR3 is made up of 12 amino acids. This chain's CDR3 is CASSIAGTTIYF. The CDR3 DNA reads as TGTGCCAGCAGCATTGCGGGAACCACCATATATTTT.

This chain joins TRBV10-3 and TRBJ1-1, with 9 bases matching TRBD1. J lost 11 bases, V lost 7 bases, and 5 bases had no gene match. Germline V lookup: CDR1 ENHRY, CDR2 SYGVKD. CDR3 length: 11 amino acids. The CDR3 region has the DNA TGTGCCATCACCCGGGACAGGGCCGCTTTCTTT. It yields the protein CAITRDRAAFF.

Ten or more counts support this clonotype. The J gene is TRBJ2-7, the V gene TRBV7-7; D ambiguous. The CDR3 consists of 14 residues. Trimming cost V 4 bases and J 1 base, with 11 bases left between them. Per the germline V gene, CDR1 is SSHAT and CDR2 is FNYEAQ (reference sequence). The CDR3 coding sequence is TGTGCCAGCAGCTCCGGCCTCGGGTCCTACGAGCAGTACTTC. Encoded protein: CASSSGLGSYEQYF. Looking up the rest from reference TRBV7-7 and TRBJ2-7 gives the full variable domain: GAGVSQSPRYKVTKRGQDVTLRCDPISSHATLYWYQQALGQGPEFLTYFNYEAQPDKSGLPSDRFSAERPEGSISTLTIQRTEQRDSAMYRCASSSGLGSYEQYFGPGTRLTVT.

In this sample, this clonotype turned up many times. V usage is TRBV2 and J usage is TRBJ2-5; TRBD1 aligns across 7 bases. This CDR3 is 14 amino acids long. From germline, CDR1 is SNHLY and CDR2 FYNNEI. V trimming: 6 bases; J trimming: 2 bases; junction bases outside the gene matches: 6. The CDR3 protein is CASRTRDRQETQYF. The CDR3 DNA reads as TGTGCCAGCAGGACCCGGGACAGACAAGAGACCCAGTACTTC.

The chain recombines TRBV11-1 with TRBJ2-1; tentative D call: TRBD2 (6 bases). The CDR3 loop spans 17 amino acids. Germline CDR1 is SGHAT and CDR2 is FQDESV (reference sequence). V lost 4 bases, J lost 0 bases, and 16 bases lay in between. The CDR3 here is CASSSRGAGFSYNEQFF. CDR3 DNA sequence: TGTGCCAGCAGCTCACGGGGTGCGGGATTCTCCTACAATGAGCAGTTCTTC.

At least ten counts were recorded for this clonotype. The V call is TRBV7-8, the J call TRBJ1-2; D unclear. Germline loops: CDR1 SGHVS, CDR2 FQNEAQ. The CDR3 totals 15 residues. Trimming pared 5 bases from V and 7 bases from J, leaving 20 bases between. CDR3 DNA sequence: TGTGCCAGCAGCACCCAGGAAGTGGGGTTGGGTGGCTACACCTTC. The encoded protein is CASSTQEVGLGGYTF.

Comments on this clonotype: A much larger clone sits a single nucleotide away, making a read error possible. The genes are TRBV2 and TRBJ2-1; D possibly corresponds to TRBD1 (5 bases). CDR1 SNHLY and CDR2 FYNNEI come from the germline V gene. This CDR3 region has 15 residues. The DNA for the CDR3 is TGTGCCAGCAGACCCGGAATTGGGGCATACAATGAGCAGGTCTTC. Translation: CASRPGIGAYNEQVF.

This rearrangement joins TRBV20-1 to TRBJ2-3; D gene ambiguous. The germline V and J ends were trimmed by 1 base and 14 bases, with 22 bases remaining between them. In germline, CDR1 is DFQATT, CDR2 SNEGSKA (reference sequence). CDR3 length equals 14 residues. The CDR3 loop reads CSARAGFGTDARYF. The DNA for the CDR3 is TGCAGTGCTAGAGCGGGCTTCGGCACAGATGCGCGGTATTTT.

A word on this clonotype: This may stem from a read error, because a much larger clone lies one nucleotide away. V is TRBV10-3 and J is TRBJ2-7; D unresolved. CDR3 size: 15 residues. Germline values: CDR1 ENHRY, CDR2 SYGVKD. CDR3 coding DNA: TGTGCCAGCAGTTACTCCACTTCTGGGCCCTACGAGCAGTACTTC. It is translated as CASSYSTSGPYEQYF.

The sample holds one count of this clonotype. V is TRBV6-1 and J is TRBJ2-3, with TRBD1 identical over 7 bases. The CDR3 has 16 residues. Germline V CDR1 and CDR2: MNHNS, SASEGT. V shed 4 bases, J shed 1 base, and the junction held 8 bases outside the gene matches. CDR3 in amino acids: CASSAGQTKGTDTQYF. The DNA of the CDR3 is TGTGCCAGCAGTGCGGGACAGACAAAGGGCACAGATACGCAGTATTTT.